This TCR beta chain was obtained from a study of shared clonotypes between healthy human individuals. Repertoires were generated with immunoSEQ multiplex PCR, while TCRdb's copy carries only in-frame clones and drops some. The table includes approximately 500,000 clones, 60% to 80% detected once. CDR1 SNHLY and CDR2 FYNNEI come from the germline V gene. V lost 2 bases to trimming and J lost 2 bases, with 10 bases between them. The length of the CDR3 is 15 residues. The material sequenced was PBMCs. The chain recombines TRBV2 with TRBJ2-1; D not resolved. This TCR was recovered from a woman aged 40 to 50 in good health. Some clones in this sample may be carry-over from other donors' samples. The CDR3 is CASSELDQTYNEQFF. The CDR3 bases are TGTGCCAGCAGTGAATTGGACCAGACCTACAATGAGCAGTTCTTC.